This T cell receptor beta chain was retrieved from a study of T cells and Merkel cell carcinoma outcomes. The study's findings and limits: In Merkel cell carcinoma, repertoire and T-cell density reportedly predicted outcomes.

Germline V gene sequence: CDR1 LGHNT, CDR2 FRNRAP. The V and J ends lost 2 bases and 5 bases respectively, with 12 bases between them. The CDR3 is 14 residues long. As concerns this clone: The antigen remains unidentified.

Some clones are missing from TCRdb's copy, which holds only in-frame ones; the method was immunoSEQ multiplex PCR. The data hold under 20,000 clones, with 80% to 90% observed a single time. The receptor's source is a human donor with Merkel cell carcinoma. This chain uses TRBV12-5 with TRBJ1-1, with a tentative D call TRBD1 (6 bases). Source material: tumor tissue from Merkel cell carcinoma. CDR3 DNA sequence: TGTGCTAGTGGTTTGATTGGGGGGCTAACTGAAGCTTTCTTT. It encodes CASGLIGGLTEAFF.